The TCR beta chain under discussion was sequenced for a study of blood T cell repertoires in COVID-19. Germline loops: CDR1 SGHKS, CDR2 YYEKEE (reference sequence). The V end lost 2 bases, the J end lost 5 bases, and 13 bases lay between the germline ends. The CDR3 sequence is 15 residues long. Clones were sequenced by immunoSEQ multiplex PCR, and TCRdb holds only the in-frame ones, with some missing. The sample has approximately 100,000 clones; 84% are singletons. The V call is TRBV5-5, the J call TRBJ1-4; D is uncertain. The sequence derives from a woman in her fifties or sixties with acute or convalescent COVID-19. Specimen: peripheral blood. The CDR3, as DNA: TGTGCCAGCAGCTTCCAGGTCAACGGAAATGAAAAACTGTTTTTT. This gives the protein CASSFQVNGNEKLFF.